This TCR beta chain stems from a study of tumor-infiltrating lymphocytes in primary liver carcinoma. From about 530 ng total RNA, TCR beta cDNA was generated with a primer in the constant region. Three-round nested multiplex PCR performed with slightly modified ARM-PCR produced the TCR beta libraries. Primers for the first two PCR rounds were TRBV1-TRBV30 forward primers and a C-beta reverse primer (approximately 10 cycles per round). TCRdb passed the multiplex PCR reads through MiXCR, listing each CDR3 protein once. The data hold roughly 200,000 distinct CDR3 sequences, with 85% observed a single time. Both RNA and DNA were isolated together from around 18-30 mg of bulk tissue that had not been sorted. The CDR3 has 16 amino acids. Germline assignment: CDR1 SGHNT and CDR2 YYREEE (reference sequence). In its sample, this clonotype was seen once. One end of the junction varies from germline; a read error may be responsible.

The source of this sequence is a middle-aged man with primary liver carcinoma and hepatitis B virus infection. V is TRBV5-4 and J is TRBJ1-2, with a weak D call TRBD1 (5 bases). Sequencing used tumor tissue from primary liver carcinoma. In nucleotides, the CDR3 is TGTGCCAGCAGCCTCAATTACCGGGACCCTAAATATGGCTACACCTTC. It is translated as CASSLNYRDPKYGYTF.